This T cell receptor beta chain was captured by sequencing in a study of regulatory T cells in long-lasting Graves disease. CDR1 and CDR2 (germline): SGHAT, FQNNGV. V was clipped by 2 bases and J by 6 bases; unmatched bases: 13. The CDR3 extends over 17 amino acids. Through Arm-PCR of CDR3 regions and iRepertoire HTBI primers, TCR beta libraries were built. TCRdb processed the multiplex PCR reads anew with MiXCR; each CDR3 protein has one entry. The sample carries roughly 450,000 distinct CDR3 sequences, approximately 23% recorded once. Time point reported: persistent/refractory GD, antithyroid drugs over 5 years with positive TRAb. Isolated PBMC RNA provided the starting material for the TCR library.

This rearrangement joins TRBV11-2 to TRBJ1-1, with 9 positions matching TRBD1. This material consisted of peripheral blood mononuclear cells (PBMCs), taken when the disease was refractory, from a patient treated with antithyroid drugs. This clonotype was obtained from a female donor with Graves disease. CDR3 residues: CASSLRLGRDRVPEAFF. The CDR3 bases are TGTGCCAGCAGCTTACGCCTCGGTCGGGACAGGGTCCCTGAAGCTTTCTTT.